Following are 5 T cell receptor beta chains from one sample sequenced in a study of T cell changes during pregnancy in multiple sclerosis. Using immunoSEQ multiplex PCR, the repertoire was profiled, and TCRdb retains in-frame clones only, with some absent. This table has tens of thousands of clones, approximately 95% appearing once. Material: CD8+ T cells from peripheral blood mononuclear cells, obtained in the second trimester of pregnancy. The source of these receptors is a female donor with multiple sclerosis, enrolled in a pregnancy study.

The gene calls are TRBV10-3 and TRBJ2-7; D is possibly TRBD1 (6 bases). V shed 1 base and J shed 1 base, with 11 bases lying between them. CDR3 length: 15 amino acids. Germline values: CDR1 ENHRY, CDR2 SYGVKD. The CDR3 is CAISEWQGKSYEQYF. In DNA form, the CDR3 reads TGTGCCATCAGTGAGTGGCAGGGGAAATCCTACGAGCAGTACTTC.

The rearrangement links TRBV6-6 to TRBJ1-1; TRBD1 might be the D (5 bases). The CDR3 is made up of 13 amino acids. With 2 bases removed from V and 4 bases from J, the gap between germline ends came to 8 bases. CDR1 and CDR2 (germline): MNHNY, SVGAGI (reference sequence). The CDR3 is CASSYGGGTEAFF. The CDR3 DNA reads as TGTGCCAGCAGTTACGGCGGGGGCACTGAAGCTTTCTTT.

The J gene is TRBJ2-3, the V gene TRBV6-1, with 9 bases lining up with TRBD1. Looked up from germline, CDR1 is MNHNS and CDR2 is SASEGT. Trimming took 11 bases from V and 2 from J; bases not matched to a gene: 11. The CDR3 has 15 amino acids. The DNA for the CDR3 is TGTGCCGGCAAGGCCAACAGGGGGCACACAGATACGCAGTATTTT. Translation gives CAGKANRGHTDTQYF.

The V call is TRBV6-6, the J call TRBJ1-5, with D possibly matching TRBD1 (6 bases). V lost 7 bases and J 5 bases, leaving 18 bases between the germline ends. Per germline, CDR1 MNHNY and CDR2 SVGAGI (reference sequence). The CDR3 consists of 15 residues. This CDR3 reads CASTLNLAGDQPQHF. CDR3 nucleotides: TGTGCCAGCACCCTCAATCTGGCAGGGGATCAGCCCCAGCATTTT.

The CDR3 region is CASSGWGDNTYNEQFF. The DNA of the CDR3 is TGTGCCAGCAGCGGCTGGGGAGACAATACTTACAATGAGCAGTTCTTC. The V gene is TRBV9, the J gene TRBJ2-1, with D possibly being TRBD2 (5 bases). With 3 bases removed from V and 4 bases from J, the gap between germline ends came to 17 bases. The CDR3 loop spans 16 amino acids. The germline CDR1 and CDR2 sequences are SGDLS and YYNGEE.